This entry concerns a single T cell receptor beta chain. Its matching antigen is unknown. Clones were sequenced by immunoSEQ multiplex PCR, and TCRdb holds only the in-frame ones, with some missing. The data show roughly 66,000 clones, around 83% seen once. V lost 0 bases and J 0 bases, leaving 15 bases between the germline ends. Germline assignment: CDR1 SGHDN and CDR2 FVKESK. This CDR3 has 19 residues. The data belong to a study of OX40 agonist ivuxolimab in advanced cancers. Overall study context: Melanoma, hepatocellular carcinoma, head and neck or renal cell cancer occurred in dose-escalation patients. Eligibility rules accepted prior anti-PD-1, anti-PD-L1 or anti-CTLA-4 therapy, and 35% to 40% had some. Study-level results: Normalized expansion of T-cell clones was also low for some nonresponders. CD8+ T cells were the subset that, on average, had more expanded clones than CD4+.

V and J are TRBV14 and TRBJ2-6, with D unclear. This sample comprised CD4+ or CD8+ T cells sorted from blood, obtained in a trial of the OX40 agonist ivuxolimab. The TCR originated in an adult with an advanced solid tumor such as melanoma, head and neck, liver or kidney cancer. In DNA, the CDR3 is TGTGCCAGCAGCCAAGATCCGCGACAAGCCAGCTCTGGGGCCAACGTCCTGACTTTC. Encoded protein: CASSQDPRQASSGANVLTF.